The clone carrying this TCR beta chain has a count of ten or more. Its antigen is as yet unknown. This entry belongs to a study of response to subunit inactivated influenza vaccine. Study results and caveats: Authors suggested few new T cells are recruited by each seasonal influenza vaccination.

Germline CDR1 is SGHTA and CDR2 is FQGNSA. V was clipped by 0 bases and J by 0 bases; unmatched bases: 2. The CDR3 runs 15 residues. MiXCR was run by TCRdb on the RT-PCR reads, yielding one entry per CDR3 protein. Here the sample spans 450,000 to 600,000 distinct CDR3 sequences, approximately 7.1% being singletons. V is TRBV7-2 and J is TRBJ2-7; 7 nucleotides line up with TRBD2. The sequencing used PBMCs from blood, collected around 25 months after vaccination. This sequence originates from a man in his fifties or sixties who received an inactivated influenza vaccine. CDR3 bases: TGTGCCAGCAGCTTAGCGGGGGGGAGCTCCTACGAGCAGTACTTC. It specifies CASSLAGGSSYEQYF.